These 32 T cell receptor beta chains were sequenced from one sample in a study of T cells after yellow fever vaccination. TCRdb reprocessed the 5' RACE reads with MiXCR, giving one entry per CDR3 protein. The table lists more than 80,000 distinct CDR3 sequences, around 5.8% of them singletons, with 35% to 50% in the top ten. Here the sequenced sample was CD8+ T cells sorted from PBMCs, taken 10 days after the yellow fever booster vaccination. These receptors were collected from a man aged 18 to 30 who received the YFV17D yellow fever vaccine.

The J gene is TRBJ2-1, the V gene TRBV7-3; D is unclear. The CDR3 is made up of 13 amino acids. V gave up 1 base and J gave up 7 bases, with 8 bases separating them. In germline, CDR1 is SGHTA, CDR2 FQGTGA. CDR3 loop: CASSLSHLNEQFF. The DNA of the CDR3 is TGTGCCAGCAGCTTAAGCCACCTTAATGAGCAGTTCTTC.

The J gene is TRBJ1-1, the V gene TRBV6-5; maybe TRBD1 (6 bases). The ends were cut back, 3 bases at V and 6 bases at J, with 11 bases in the middle. CDR3 length: 13 amino acids. Germline V gene sequence: CDR1 MNHEY, CDR2 SVGAGI. CDR3 amino acids: CASSYGGASEAFF. CDR3 nucleotide sequence: TGTGCCAGCAGTTATGGGGGGGCCTCTGAAGCTTTCTTT.

This clonotype was counted only a few times. The chain has TRBV4-3 and TRBJ2-7; D is ambiguous. Germline V gives CDR1 LGHNA, CDR2 YSLEER. Trimming removed 0 bases at V and 5 bases at J, with 8 bases between. CDR3 length: 13 residues. CDR3 amino acids: CASSQDSLNEQYF. The CDR3, as DNA: TGCGCCAGCAGCCAAGATTCACTCAACGAGCAGTACTTC.

There are a few counts of this clonotype. The chain combines TRBV18 with TRBJ2-7, with 10 bases fitting TRBD2. This CDR3 has 15 residues. Germline CDR1 and CDR2: KGHSH and LQKENI. V trimming: 2 bases; J trimming: 1 base; junction bases outside the gene matches: 2. The DNA of the CDR3 is TGTGCCAGCTCACCAACTAGCGGGGTTTCCTACGAGCAGTACTTC. Residues: CASSPTSGVSYEQYF.

Many counts were recorded for this clonotype. The V gene is TRBV7-2, the J gene TRBJ2-3; 10 nucleotides align to TRBD2. With 5 bases clipped from V and 2 bases from J, the junction kept 7 bases outside the gene matches. This CDR3 has 16 residues. Germline CDR1 is SGHTA and CDR2 is FQGNSA. CDR3 DNA sequence: TGTGCCAGCAGCAAGCAAGCGGGGGGGTACACAGATACGCAGTATTTT. This translates into CASSKQAGGYTDTQYF.

The chain has TRBV5-5 and TRBJ2-7, with D possibly being TRBD1 (6 bases). Looked up from germline, CDR1 is SGHKS and CDR2 is YYEKEE (reference sequence). V lost 4 bases and J lost 5, with 19 bases in between. The CDR3 has 15 amino acids. The CDR3 coding sequence is TGTGCCAGCAGCCTAAGACAGGCCTCTCGAGACGAGCAGTACGTC. Protein: CASSLRQASRDEQYV.

This clonotype occurred a few times. The chain links TRBV6-5 to TRBJ2-4; possible D gene TRBD2, 5 bases. Between the trimmed V and J ends, which lost 4 bases and 3 bases, there was a span of 16 bases. CDR1 and CDR2 (germline): MNHEY, SVGAGI. The CDR3 consists of 16 residues. CDR3 residues: CASSFDGRGGKNIQYF. The CDR3 DNA follows: TGTGCCAGCAGTTTCGATGGCCGGGGTGGCAAAAACATTCAGTACTTC.

This clonotype was counted between two and nine times. This rearrangement joins TRBV29-1 to TRBJ2-7; D is undetermined. Germline-derived CDR1 and CDR2 are SQVTM and ANQGSEA. Trimming stripped 4 bases from V and 3 bases from J, with 16 bases between. The CDR3 has 14 residues. CDR3 in DNA: TGCAGCGTTGGAGAAGCCCGAGGTAACTACGAGCAGTACTTC. Its protein product is CSVGEARGNYEQYF.

This CDR3 is CASSFFSAAYNEQFF. The CDR3, as DNA: TGCGCCAGCAGCTTCTTTTCAGCAGCCTACAATGAGCAGTTCTTC. The chain is built from TRBV5-1 and TRBJ2-1; no firm D call. Germline V lookup: CDR1 SGHRS, CDR2 YFSETQ. This CDR3 region has 15 residues. Trimming took off 2 bases at V and 2 bases at J, with 11 bases between the two ends.

There are many counts of this clonotype. The chain links TRBV2 to TRBJ2-7; possible D gene TRBD1, 5 bases. Deletions cut 4 bases from V and 2 bases from J, with 15 bases between. This CDR3 has 15 residues. Germline V CDR1 and CDR2: SNHLY, FYNNEI. The CDR3 spells CASSAEVQAAYEQYF. CDR3 DNA sequence: TGTGCCAGCAGTGCAGAGGTACAGGCGGCCTACGAGCAGTACTTC.

This clonotype was recorded a few times. This rearrangement joins TRBV5-1 to TRBJ1-1; no definite D call. There are 11 residues in the CDR3. The germline gives CDR1 SGHRS, CDR2 YFSETQ. The V end lost 0 bases, the J end lost 11 bases, and 8 bases lay between the germline ends. CDR3 sequence: CASSLGTDAFF. CDR3 DNA sequence: TGCGCCAGCAGCTTGGGGACCGATGCTTTCTTT.

The chain uses TRBV4-1 and TRBJ1-2; perhaps TRBD1 as D (6 bases). This CDR3 spans 13 amino acids. Trimming cost V 1 base and J 7 bases, with 10 bases left between them. Germline V lookup: CDR1 MGHRA, CDR2 YSYEKL. For the CDR3, the DNA is TGCGCCAGCAGCCAAGTAGGGGGGGGTGGCTACACCTTC. Translation: CASSQVGGGGYTF.

The sample holds a few counts of this clonotype. The chain links TRBV2 to TRBJ1-4, with 7 bases fitting TRBD1. The CDR3 extends over 15 amino acids. V lost 7 bases and J lost 2; bases outside the gene matches: 7. The germline CDR1 and CDR2 sequences are SNHLY and FYNNEI. The CDR3 loop is CASKHRGTTNEKLFF. The DNA of the CDR3 is TGTGCCAGCAAACACAGGGGAACGACTAATGAAAAACTGTTTTTT.

The chain is built from TRBV15 and TRBJ2-7; TRBD2 is a possible D gene (7 bases). V gave up 5 bases and J gave up 3 bases, with 17 bases separating them. The CDR3 consists of 15 residues. The germline CDR1 and CDR2 sequences are LNHNV and YYDKDF (reference sequence). The CDR3 nucleotides are TGTGCCACCAGCCTCCGGGGGGCCACCAGCTACGAGCAGTACTTC. Protein sequence: CATSLRGATSYEQYF.

The chain is built from TRBV12-3 or TRBV12-4 and TRBJ2-1, with D tentatively TRBD2 (5 bases). Trimming took off 7 bases at V and 5 bases at J, with 12 bases between the two ends. The CDR3 consists of 13 residues. The CDR3 spells CASTPDWDNEQFF. The CDR3 coding sequence is TGTGCCAGCACACCGGACTGGGACAATGAGCAGTTCTTC.

This clonotype was seen many times. The chain carries TRBV5-1 and TRBJ2-7; a weak D match, TRBD2 (5 bases). This CDR3 has 14 residues. The V and J ends lost 4 bases and 5 bases respectively, with 16 bases between them. In germline, CDR1 is SGHRS, CDR2 YFSETQ. The CDR3 spells CASSQGARADEQYF. The CDR3 DNA reads TGCGCCAGCAGCCAAGGCGCGCGGGCTGACGAGCAGTACTTC.

This clonotype was observed many times. The chain combines TRBV7-6 with TRBJ2-6; no clear D. CDR3 length equals 15 residues. CDR1 is SGHVS, CDR2 FNYEAQ, per germline. The V and J ends lost 5 bases and 0 bases respectively, with 8 bases between them. The DNA of the CDR3 is TGTGCCAGCAGCCTAAGCGTCTCTGGGGCCAACGTCCTGACTTTC. It translates to CASSLSVSGANVLTF.

This clonotype occurred many times. The gene calls are TRBV5-5 and TRBJ2-1, with D maybe TRBD1 (6 bases). V was cut by 0 bases and J by 0 bases, with 10 bases left in between. The CDR3 is made up of 16 amino acids. The germline V gene has CDR1 SGHKS and CDR2 YYEKEE (reference sequence). Here the CDR3 reads CASSLVGQSSYNEQFF. As DNA, the CDR3 is TGTGCCAGCAGCTTGGTAGGACAGAGCTCCTACAATGAGCAGTTCTTC.

This clonotype was seen more than once but under ten times. The chain uses TRBV7-8 and TRBJ1-2; D is possibly TRBD1 (5 bases). Germline CDR1 reads SGHVS; CDR2 reads FQNEAQ. This CDR3 contains 14 residues. Trimming removed 5 bases at V and 3 bases at J, with 13 bases between. The CDR3 sequence: CASSPPAGYYGYTF. As DNA, the CDR3 is TGTGCCAGCAGCCCACCAGCAGGGTACTATGGCTACACCTTC.

Only a few counts were recorded for this clonotype. This chain joins TRBV4-1 and TRBJ1-4; D is uncertain. Trimming shortened V by 2 bases and J by 7 bases, and 2 bases separated the two germline ends. In germline, CDR1 is MGHRA, CDR2 YSYEKL. The CDR3 extends over 11 amino acids. Written as DNA, the CDR3 is TGCGCCAGCAGCCAACTTGAAAAACTGTTTTTT. This translates into CASSQLEKLFF.

In this sample, this clonotype turned up many times. The rearrangement uses TRBV27 and TRBJ2-1, with TRBD2 identical over 7 bases. The CDR3 loop spans 15 amino acids. V was clipped by 5 bases and J by 5 bases; unmatched bases: 9. Germline-derived CDR1 and CDR2 are MNHEY and SMNVEV (reference sequence). CDR3 nucleotides: TGTGCCAGCAGTAAGTCTAGCGGATCAAACAATGAGCAGTTCTTC. This translates into CASSKSSGSNNEQFF.

This clonotype has just a few counts. V is TRBV9 and J is TRBJ2-7, with 7 bases matching TRBD1. CDR1 and CDR2 from the germline V gene are SGDLS and YYNGEE. J gave up 9 bases and V 0 bases, and 12 bases lay outside the gene matches. The CDR3 runs to 15 residues. The CDR3 spells CASSVGDSTTPGQYF. The DNA for the CDR3 is TGTGCCAGCAGCGTAGGGGACAGCACGACTCCCGGGCAGTACTTC.

CDR3: CASSLEGTSPSGYTF. Here the CDR3 DNA reads TGTGCCAGCAGTTTAGAGGGGACAAGTCCCTCAGGCTACACCTTC. The chain recombines TRBV27 with TRBJ1-2; weak D call: TRBD1 (6 bases). CDR1 and CDR2 from the germline V gene are MNHEY and SMNVEV (reference sequence). The CDR3 loop spans 15 amino acids. Trimming stripped 2 bases from V and 8 bases from J, with 18 bases between.

The chain links TRBV6-5 to TRBJ2-4; the match to TRBD1 covers 11 bases. CDR1 MNHEY and CDR2 SVGAGI come from the germline V gene. This CDR3 has 16 residues. With 5 bases clipped from V and 3 bases from J, the junction kept 6 bases outside the gene matches. CDR3 nucleotide sequence: TGTGCCAGCAGTCGGACAGGGGGCATTAGCAAAAACATTCAGTACTTC. It encodes CASSRTGGISKNIQYF.

This clonotype was detected a few times. The genes are TRBV28 and TRBJ2-7; D gene uncertain. V lost 3 bases, J lost 1 base, and 7 bases lay in between. Germline-derived CDR1 and CDR2 are MDHEN and SYDVKM. This CDR3 is 13 amino acids long. The CDR3 loop reads CASSLASSYEQYV. DNA of the CDR3: TGTGCCAGCAGTTTGGCCAGTTCCTACGAGCAGTACGTC.

There are a few counts of this clonotype. The chain has TRBV20-1 and TRBJ2-7, with D perhaps TRBD2 (5 bases). The CDR3 extends over 17 amino acids. V shed 7 bases and J shed 3 bases, with 28 bases lying between them. Germline V lookup: CDR1 DFQATT, CDR2 SNEGSKA (reference sequence). The CDR3 DNA reads as TGCAGTGTTGAGAGGGTAAGGCAGGCCGGAAGCTACTACGAGCAGTACTTC. It encodes CSVERVRQAGSYYEQYF.

This chain joins TRBV18 and TRBJ2-7; D possibly uses TRBD1 or TRBD2 (5 bases each). CDR1 KGHSH and CDR2 LQKENI come from the germline V gene. The V gene lost 6 bases and the J gene lost 0 bases, with 9 bases spanning the gap. This CDR3 contains 13 residues. The CDR3 spells CASSGRPSYEQYV. Here the CDR3 DNA reads TGTGCCAGCTCGGGACGGCCCTCCTACGAGCAGTACGTC.

This clonotype has a handful of counts. The chain carries TRBV27 and TRBJ2-3, with 10 bases matching TRBD2. This CDR3 has 18 residues. The V gene end was trimmed by 1 base and the J gene end by 3 bases; junction bases not matched to a gene: 10. The germline V gene has CDR1 MNHEY and CDR2 SMNVEV (reference sequence). CDR3: CASSLLVHVAGGTDTQYF. For the CDR3, the DNA is TGTGCCAGCAGTTTATTAGTGCACGTAGCGGGGGGAACAGATACGCAGTATTTT.

The sample holds a few counts of this clonotype. This chain joins TRBV6-5 and TRBJ2-2, with no clear D. Germline lookup yields CDR1 MNHEY and CDR2 SVGAGI. The CDR3 runs 14 residues. The V and J ends lost 3 bases and 6 bases respectively, with 11 bases between them. CDR3 region: CASSYRPVAGELFF. The CDR3 nucleotides read TGTGCCAGCAGTTATCGCCCCGTGGCCGGGGAGCTGTTTTTT.

This clonotype was seen a few times. The junction does not match germline at one end; this may be a read error. The chain employs TRBV7-6 and TRBJ1-1; D remains ambiguous. The CDR3 runs 15 residues. Germline CDR1 is SGHVS and CDR2 is FNYEAQ. Written as DNA, the CDR3 is TGTGCCAGCAGCTTTTCACCGGGGAGGAACGCTGAAGCTTTCTTT. As protein: CASSFSPGRNAEAFF.

V and J are TRBV6-5 and TRBJ2-1, with 12 positions matching TRBD2. Germline CDR1 is MNHEY and CDR2 is SVGAGI. The length of the CDR3 is 18 residues. With 6 bases clipped from V and 6 bases from J, the junction kept 15 bases outside the gene matches. CDR3 amino acids: CASSRTSGELFYLNEQFF. The CDR3 DNA sequence: TGTGCCAGCAGCAGGACTAGCGGGGAGCTATTCTACCTCAATGAGCAGTTCTTC.

The chain joins TRBV5-6 to TRBJ1-1, with D hard to call. CDR3 length: 12 amino acids. V lost 1 base and J lost 11, with 12 bases in between. Per the germline V gene, CDR1 is SGHDT and CDR2 is YYEEEE. CDR3 amino acids: CASSLWGMEAFF. Here the CDR3 DNA reads TGTGCCAGCAGCTTGTGGGGAATGGAGGCTTTCTTT.